This passage covers 2 T cell receptor beta chains from one sample sequenced in a study of T cells in Graves' hyperthyroidism and ophthalmopathy. Amplification of TCR beta CDR3 regions was performed using RNA transcripts as template. First-round RT-PCR with HTBI primers amplified the TCR CDR3 region. TCRdb processed the multiplex PCR reads anew with MiXCR; each CDR3 protein has one entry. The table records around 300,000 distinct CDR3 sequences, 14% of them present only once. Sequenced material: blood. Receptors were obtained from a woman aged 25 to 39 with Graves' hyperthyroidism.

This clonotype was counted only a few times. The rearrangement links TRBV20-1 to TRBJ2-3; 8 nucleotides line up with TRBD2. Trimming cost V 6 bases and J 0 bases; bases outside gene matches: 5. This CDR3 is 14 amino acids long. Germline assignment: CDR1 DFQATT and CDR2 SNEGSKA (reference sequence). The DNA of the CDR3 is TGCAGTGCGCGCGGGAGGACTAGCACAGATACGCAGTATTTT. Encoded protein: CSARGRTSTDTQYF.

The chain joins TRBV30 to TRBJ2-2, with D perhaps TRBD1 or TRBD2 (5 bases each). The CDR3 contains 17 residues. V lost 3 bases and J lost 0, with 17 bases in between. The V gene's germline CDR1 is GTSNPN and CDR2 SVGIG (reference sequence). CDR3: CAWRYIDSGTNTGELFF. CDR3 nucleotide sequence: TGTGCCTGGAGGTATATAGACAGCGGAACGAACACCGGGGAGCTGTTTTTT.